These 21 T cell receptor beta chains share one sample of origin, sequenced in a study of Tregs in tolerant kidney transplant recipients. Mixed chimerism was transient after nonmyeloablative marrow transplants from related graft donors. Only in-frame clones appear in the TCRdb table, and some are missing; sequencing was by immunoSEQ multiplex PCR. The sample has 20,000 to 25,000 clones; approximately 84% are singletons. The input for sequencing was CD8+ T cells from blood (PBMCs), taken 6 months after the transplant. Receptors were obtained from a human patient who received a combined kidney and bone marrow transplant. Some of these T cells may belong to the graft donor.

V and J are TRBV19 and TRBJ2-7; maybe TRBD2 (6 bases). CDR3 length: 14 residues. The germline V gene encodes CDR1 LNHDA and CDR2 SQIVND (reference sequence). Trimming pared 4 bases from V and 2 bases from J, leaving 12 bases between. DNA of the CDR3: TGTGCCAGTAGTAGAGGAGGGTTCCCCTACGAGCAGTACTTC. Its protein product is CASSRGGFPYEQYF. The full variable domain, in which reference TRBV19 and TRBJ2-7 provide the parts outside the CDR3, is DGGITQSPKYLFRKEGQNVTLSCEQNLNHDAMYWYRQDPGQGLRLIYYSQIVNDFQKGDIAEGYSVSREKKESFPLTVTSAQKNPTAFYLCASSRGGFPYEQYFGPGTRLTVT.

V usage is TRBV6-4 and J usage is TRBJ2-2, with D possibly being TRBD2 (5 bases). The CDR3 spans 13 residues. Trimming removed 3 bases at V and 5 bases at J, with 7 bases between. The germline V gene has CDR1 MRHNA and CDR2 SNTAGT. The CDR3 DNA reads TGTGCCAGCAGTGAGAGGGAGACCGGGGAGCTGTTTTTT. Protein product: CASSERETGELFF.

The V gene is TRBV4-3, the J gene TRBJ2-7; a possible D gene is TRBD1 (5 bases). Trimming removed 6 bases from V and 3 bases from J, with 12 bases in between. This CDR3 comprises 13 residues. CDR1 is LGHNA, CDR2 YSLEER, per germline. The CDR3 spells CASSLSRGYEQYF. The DNA for the CDR3 is TGCGCCAGCAGTCTAAGTAGGGGCTACGAGCAGTACTTC.

The chain is built from TRBV4-3 and TRBJ1-1; D is possibly TRBD1 (5 bases). This CDR3 has 15 amino acids. V lost 2 bases, J lost 0 bases, and 10 bases lay in between. The germline gives CDR1 LGHNA, CDR2 YSLEER. CDR3 sequence: CASSQLRALNTEAFF. CDR3 coding DNA: TGCGCCAGCAGCCAACTCAGGGCATTGAACACTGAAGCTTTCTTT.

The DNA of the CDR3 is TGTGCCAGCAGTCCCCTTATAGCGACTAGCACAGATACGCAGTATTTT. Translated, it gives CASSPLIATSTDTQYF. V is TRBV27 and J is TRBJ2-3; weak D call: TRBD2 (5 bases). The V end lost 5 bases, the J end lost 0 bases, and 15 bases lay between the germline ends. Germline CDR1 is MNHEY and CDR2 is SMNVEV (reference sequence). The CDR3 contains 16 residues.

The gene calls are TRBV27 and TRBJ2-7, with a possible D match to TRBD1 (6 bases). Germline-derived CDR1 and CDR2 are MNHEY and SMNVEV (reference sequence). V lost 5 bases and J lost 2, with 10 bases in between. The CDR3 loop spans 13 amino acids. The CDR3 sequence is CASSGTHAYEQYF. The CDR3 nucleotides read TGTGCCAGCAGTGGGACACATGCCTACGAGCAGTACTTC.

The chain joins TRBV28 to TRBJ2-2, with D perhaps TRBD1 (5 bases). V was trimmed by 6 bases and J by 1 base, leaving 12 bases between them. Germline V gene lookup returns CDR1 MDHEN and CDR2 SYDVKM. The CDR3 extends over 15 amino acids. The CDR3 nucleotides are TGTGCCAGCAGGGTTTCGACAGTGAACACCGGGGAGCTGTTTTTT. The encoded protein is CASRVSTVNTGELFF.

This chain joins TRBV29-1 and TRBJ2-7, with a weak D call TRBD2 (5 bases). The V gene lost 7 bases and the J gene lost 1 base, with 17 bases spanning the gap. Germline CDR1 and CDR2: SQVTM and ANQGSEA. The CDR3 contains 14 residues. In DNA, the CDR3 is TGCAGCGCCCACCTCCTTCGGGGATCCTACGAGCAGTACTTC. It is translated as CSAHLLRGSYEQYF.

To note about this clone: The junction and the germline gene differ at one end; a read error may be behind it. The sample holds other DNA sequences that translate to the same CDR3. The chain links TRBV2 to TRBJ1-6; 7 bases line up with TRBD1. The CDR3 is 15 residues long. Germline V CDR1 and CDR2: SNHLY, FYNNEI. In DNA form, the CDR3 reads TGTGCCAGCAGTGATGCAGGGGGATATAATTCCCCCCTCCACTTT. It specifies CASSDAGGYNSPLHF.

The chain recombines TRBV28 with TRBJ2-1; a weak D match, TRBD2 (7 bases). Germline V gene data show CDR1 as MDHEN and CDR2 as SYDVKM. This CDR3 contains 12 residues. The V end was cut by 11 bases, the J end by 3 bases, with 11 bases between. CDR3: CAGGGGYNEQFF. The DNA for the CDR3 is TGTGCCGGGGGGGGCGGCTACAATGAGCAGTTCTTC.

The V and J genes are TRBV4-3 and TRBJ1-1; TRBD1 matches at 9 bases. This CDR3 is 11 amino acids long. CDR1 is LGHNA, CDR2 YSLEER, per germline. The V gene end was trimmed by 7 bases and the J gene end by 11 bases; junction bases not matched to a gene: 5. CDR3 loop: CASMGQGGAFF. CDR3 DNA: TGCGCCAGCATGGGACAGGGAGGTGCTTTCTTT.

The V call is TRBV13, the J call TRBJ2-2, with D tentatively TRBD2 (6 bases). CDR3 length: 16 amino acids. Trimming removed 5 bases from V and 3 bases from J, with 16 bases in between. Germline values: CDR1 PRHDT, CDR2 FYEKMQ (reference sequence). CDR3 protein: CASSAAGNTYTGELFF. CDR3 DNA sequence: TGTGCCAGCAGCGCGGCGGGGAACACCTACACCGGGGAGCTGTTTTTT.

The chain couples TRBV30 to TRBJ1-1; tentatively, D is TRBD1 (6 bases). Trimming shortened V by 3 bases and J by 1 base, and 9 bases separated the two germline ends. Germline lookup yields CDR1 GTSNPN and CDR2 SVGIG (reference sequence). The CDR3 is made up of 13 amino acids. This chain's CDR3 is CAWRGGWNTEAFF. The CDR3 bases are TGTGCCTGGAGAGGGGGATGGAACACTGAAGCTTTCTTT.

The V call is TRBV19, the J call TRBJ1-1; D unclear. Germline CDR1 is LNHDA and CDR2 is SQIVND (reference sequence). Trimming cost V 3 bases and J 3 bases, with 8 bases left between them. CDR3 length: 13 residues. CDR3 region: CASSISGYTEAFF. The CDR3 DNA is TGTGCCAGTAGTATCTCCGGGTACACTGAAGCTTTCTTT.

A word on this clone: One junction end does not reproduce the germline sequence, and a read error may be involved. Distinct nucleotide sequences in the sample also encode this CDR3. The chain uses TRBV13 and TRBJ2-1; TRBD2 matches at 11 bases. The CDR3 is made up of 19 amino acids. In germline, CDR1 is PRHDT, CDR2 FYEKMQ (reference sequence). CDR3 DNA sequence: TGCGCCAGCAGCTTGAAGGATATAGCGGGGGGGGCTAGATACAATGAGCAGTTCTTC. This encodes CASSLKDIAGGARYNEQFF.

The rearrangement joins TRBV4-2 to TRBJ2-7; perhaps TRBD2 as D (6 bases). This CDR3 spans 16 amino acids. V was shortened by 1 base and J by 2 bases, with 15 bases between the two germline ends. From germline, CDR1 is LGHNA and CDR2 YNFKEQ. The CDR3 DNA reads as TGTGCCAGCAGCCAAGGTAGCGAGGGAGGCACCTACGAGCAGTACTTC. This translates into CASSQGSEGGTYEQYF.

This clone was seen only once. This chain joins TRBV29-1 and TRBJ2-3, with D perhaps TRBD2 (7 bases). The V end lost 3 bases, the J end lost 2 bases, and 12 bases lay between the germline ends. Per the germline V gene, CDR1 is SQVTM and CDR2 is ANQGSEA. CDR3 length equals 14 residues. CDR3 region: CSVEPGDYTDTQYF. The CDR3 bases are TGCAGCGTTGAGCCAGGGGACTACACAGATACGCAGTATTTT.

This chain connects TRBV5-4 to TRBJ2-7; 11 bases align to TRBD2. J was trimmed by 5 bases and V by 5 bases; bases with no gene match: 9. Germline assignment: CDR1 SGHNT and CDR2 YYREEE (reference sequence). This CDR3 region has 15 residues. CDR3 region: CASSPNLAGGNEQYF. In DNA, the CDR3 is TGTGCCAGCAGTCCGAACCTAGCGGGAGGTAACGAGCAGTACTTC.

This chain uses TRBV5-4 with TRBJ2-1, with D tentatively TRBD2 (5 bases). The V end lost 5 bases, the J end lost 2 bases, and 14 bases lay between the germline ends. The germline V gene has CDR1 SGHNT and CDR2 YYREEE (reference sequence). The CDR3 runs to 15 residues. The CDR3 DNA follows: TGTGCCAGCAGATCCATGGAGGCCGCCTACAATGAGCAGTTCTTC. Translation gives CASRSMEAAYNEQFF.

The chain uses TRBV11-2 and TRBJ2-1; possible D gene TRBD2, 6 bases. V was clipped by 3 bases and J by 7 bases, with 10 bases between them. Looked up from germline, CDR1 is SGHAT and CDR2 is FQNNGV. The CDR3 loop spans 13 amino acids. CDR3 sequence (DNA): TGTGCCAGCAGCTTGGGGGGATCAAATGAGCAGTTCTTC. It yields the protein CASSLGGSNEQFF.

This chain connects TRBV7-2 to TRBJ1-2; TRBD1 matches 8 bases. Germline loops: CDR1 SGHTA, CDR2 FQGNSA. There are 12 residues in the CDR3. V lost 6 bases and J lost 4; bases outside the gene matches: 1. For the CDR3, the DNA is TGTGCCAGCAGTCAGGGGGCCTATGGCTACACCTTC. The encoded protein is CASSQGAYGYTF.